Presented here are 11 T cell receptor beta chains from one specimen sequenced in a study of monozygotic twins with inflammatory bowel disease. TCRdb processed the 5' RACE reads again and assigns one entry to each CDR3 protein, with no DNA. This sample's table reports 210,000 or so distinct CDR3 sequences. The sample taken for sequencing was blood. The source of these receptors is a human donor with ulcerative colitis or Crohn's disease, or a healthy co-twin of an affected twin (not recorded which).

This rearrangement joins TRBV15 to TRBJ2-1; lacking DNA, the TRBD2 call made by TCRdb goes unchecked. Germline assignment: CDR1 LNHNV and CDR2 YYDKDF (reference sequence). CDR3 length equals 15 residues. The CDR3: CATRGVSGRVHEQFF.

This chain connects TRBV25-1 to TRBJ1-2; TCRdb's D call of TRBD1 is untestable without DNA. This CDR3 region has 16 residues. Germline CDR1 reads MGHDK; CDR2 reads SYGVNS. CDR3 region: CASSESEPGHLYGYTF.

V usage is TRBV20-1 and J usage is TRBJ1-5; TCRdb picks TRBD1, but there is no DNA to check that call. This CDR3 is 15 amino acids long. Germline CDR1 reads DFQATT; CDR2 reads SNEGSKA (reference sequence). The chain's CDR3 is CSAKTGGNSNQPQHF.

This chain uses TRBV19 with TRBJ1-6; as DNA is missing, the TRBD1 call by TCRdb cannot be tested. This CDR3 is 13 amino acids long. Germline CDR1 is LNHDA and CDR2 is SQIVND (reference sequence). The CDR3 here is CASSNDRASPLHF.

The V call is TRBV9, the J call TRBJ1-2; absent DNA, TCRdb's TRBD1 call cannot be checked. Germline assignment: CDR1 SGDLS and CDR2 YYNGEE. CDR3 size: 13 residues. CDR3 amino acids: CASSPRDRGLNTF.

The chain uses TRBV12-3 or TRBV12-4 and TRBJ1-4. This CDR3 is built from 11 residues. CDR3 sequence reads: CASSSMGKLFF.

J is TRBJ2-7 and V is TRBV7-3; checking the TCRdb D call of TRBD2 is not possible without DNA. The CDR3 covers 15 residues. Germline V CDR1 and CDR2: SGHTA, FQGTGA. The CDR3 here is CASSFRLAGRDEQYF. The full variable domain, in which reference TRBV7-3 and TRBJ2-7 provide the parts outside the CDR3, is GAGVSQTPSNKVTEKGKYVELRCDPISGHTALYWYRQSLGQGPEFLIYFQGTGAADDSGLPNDRFFAVRPEGSVSTLKIQRTERGDSAVYLCASSFRLAGRDEQYFGPGTRLTVT.

The chain combines TRBV12-3 or TRBV12-4 with TRBJ1-1; TCRdb outputs TRBD1, but without DNA this stays unchecked. The CDR3 runs to 13 residues. Here the CDR3 reads CASSMTGGTEAFF.

This sequence joins TRBV6-5 and TRBJ2-3. Germline V gene lookup returns CDR1 MNHEY and CDR2 SVGAGI. The CDR3 sequence is 13 residues long. The CDR3 loop reads CASQRASTDTQYF.

The chain joins TRBV5-6 to TRBJ1-2; as DNA is missing, the TRBD1 call by TCRdb cannot be tested. The CDR3 runs to 15 residues. From germline, CDR1 is SGHDT and CDR2 YYEEEE. The CDR3 sequence is CASSLGQGRSYGYTF. Together with reference TRBV5-6 and TRBJ1-2, the CDR3 gives the full variable domain: DAGVTQSPTHLIKTRGQQVTLRCSPKSGHDTVSWYQQALGQGPQFIFQYYEEEERQRGNFPDRFSGHQFPNYSSELNVNALLLGDSALYLCASSLGQGRSYGYTFGSGTRLTVV.

This chain joins TRBV2 and TRBJ2-6. CDR3 size: 11 residues. Looked up from germline, CDR1 is SNHLY and CDR2 is FYNNEI. The CDR3 protein is CARTGANVLTF.